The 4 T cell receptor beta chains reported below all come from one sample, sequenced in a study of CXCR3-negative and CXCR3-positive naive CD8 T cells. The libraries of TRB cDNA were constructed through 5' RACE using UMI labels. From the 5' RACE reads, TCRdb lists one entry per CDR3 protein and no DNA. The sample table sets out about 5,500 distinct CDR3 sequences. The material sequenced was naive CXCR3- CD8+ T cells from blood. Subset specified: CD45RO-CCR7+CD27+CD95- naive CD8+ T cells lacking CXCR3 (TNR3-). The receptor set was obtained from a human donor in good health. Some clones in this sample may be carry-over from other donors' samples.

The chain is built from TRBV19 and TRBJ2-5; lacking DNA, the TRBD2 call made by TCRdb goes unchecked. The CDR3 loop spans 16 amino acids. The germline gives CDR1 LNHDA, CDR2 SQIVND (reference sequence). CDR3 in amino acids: CASSISLAGGEETQYF. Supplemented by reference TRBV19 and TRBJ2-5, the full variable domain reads DGGITQSPKYLFRKEGQNVTLSCEQNLNHDAMYWYRQDPGQGLRLIYYSQIVNDFQKGDIAEGYSVSREKKESFPLTVTSAQKNPTAFYLCASSISLAGGEETQYFGPGTRLLVL.

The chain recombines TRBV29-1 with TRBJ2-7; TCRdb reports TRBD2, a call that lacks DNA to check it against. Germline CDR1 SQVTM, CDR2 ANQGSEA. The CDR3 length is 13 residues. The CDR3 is CSVPSGNSNEQYF.

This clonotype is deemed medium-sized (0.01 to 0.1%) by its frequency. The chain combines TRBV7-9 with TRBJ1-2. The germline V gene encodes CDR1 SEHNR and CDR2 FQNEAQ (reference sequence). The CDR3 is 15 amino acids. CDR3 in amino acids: CASSFPNGRDYGYTF.

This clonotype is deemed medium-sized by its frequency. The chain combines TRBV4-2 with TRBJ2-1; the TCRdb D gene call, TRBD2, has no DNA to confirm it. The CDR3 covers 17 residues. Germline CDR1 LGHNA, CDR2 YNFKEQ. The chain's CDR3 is CASSLRLAGGPGNEQFF.